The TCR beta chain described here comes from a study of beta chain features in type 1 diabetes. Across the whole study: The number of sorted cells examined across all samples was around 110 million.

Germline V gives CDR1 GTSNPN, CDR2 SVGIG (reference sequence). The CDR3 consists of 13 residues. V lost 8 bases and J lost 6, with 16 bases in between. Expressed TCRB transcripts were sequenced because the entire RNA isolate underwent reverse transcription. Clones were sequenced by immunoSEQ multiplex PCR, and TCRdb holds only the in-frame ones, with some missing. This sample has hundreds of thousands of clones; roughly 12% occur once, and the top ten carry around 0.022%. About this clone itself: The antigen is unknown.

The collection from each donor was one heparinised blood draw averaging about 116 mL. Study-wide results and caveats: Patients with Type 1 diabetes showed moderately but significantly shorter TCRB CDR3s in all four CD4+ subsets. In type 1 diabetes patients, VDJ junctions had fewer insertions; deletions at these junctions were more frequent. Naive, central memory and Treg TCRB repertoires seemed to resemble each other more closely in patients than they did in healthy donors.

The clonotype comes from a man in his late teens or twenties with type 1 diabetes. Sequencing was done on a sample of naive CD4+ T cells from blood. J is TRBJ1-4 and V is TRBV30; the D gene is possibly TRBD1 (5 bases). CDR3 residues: CATEEGVDEKLFF. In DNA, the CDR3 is TGTGCCACCGAGGAAGGGGTTGATGAAAAACTGTTTTTT.